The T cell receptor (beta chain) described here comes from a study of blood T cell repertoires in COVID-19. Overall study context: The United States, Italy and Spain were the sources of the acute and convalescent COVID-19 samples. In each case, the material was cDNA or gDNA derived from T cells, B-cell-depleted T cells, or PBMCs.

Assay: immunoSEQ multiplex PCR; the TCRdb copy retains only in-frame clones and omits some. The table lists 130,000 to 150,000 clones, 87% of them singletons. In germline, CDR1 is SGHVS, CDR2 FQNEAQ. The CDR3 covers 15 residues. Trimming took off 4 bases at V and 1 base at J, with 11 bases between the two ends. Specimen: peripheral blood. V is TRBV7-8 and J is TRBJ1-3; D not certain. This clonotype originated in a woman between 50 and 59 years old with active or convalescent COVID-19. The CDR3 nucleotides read TGTGCCAGCAGCTCACAAACGGGGTCTGGAAACACCATATATTTT. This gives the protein CASSSQTGSGNTIYF. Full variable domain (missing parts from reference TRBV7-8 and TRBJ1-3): GAGVSQSPRYKVAKRGQDVALRCDPISGHVSLFWYQQALGQGPEFLTYFQNEAQLDKSGLPSDRFFAERPEGSVSTLKIQRTQQEDSAVYLCASSSQTGSGNTIYFGEGSWLTVV.